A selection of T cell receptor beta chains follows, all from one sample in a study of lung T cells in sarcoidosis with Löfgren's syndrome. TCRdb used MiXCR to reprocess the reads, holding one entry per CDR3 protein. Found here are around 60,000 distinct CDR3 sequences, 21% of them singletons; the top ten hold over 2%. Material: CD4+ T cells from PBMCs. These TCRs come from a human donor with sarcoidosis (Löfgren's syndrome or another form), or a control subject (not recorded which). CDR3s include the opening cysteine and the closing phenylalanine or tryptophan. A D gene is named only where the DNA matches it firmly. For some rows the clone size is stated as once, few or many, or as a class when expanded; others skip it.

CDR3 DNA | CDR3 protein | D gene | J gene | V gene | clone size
TGTGCCAGCAGTGGAGCCTTTACCAGAGATCAGCCCCAGCATTTT | CASSGAFTRDQPQHF | NA | TRBJ1-5 | TRBV2 | many
TGTGCCAGCAGCTTGGAGACTAGAGGAGAGCAGTACTTC | CASSLETRGEQYF | NA | TRBJ2-7 | TRBV5-4 | few
TGTGCCAGCTCACCACCGTTAATACGGGACACGCAGTATTTT | CASSPPLIRDTQYF | NA | TRBJ2-3 | TRBV18 | NA
TGTGCCAGCGGTGGGGGGCACACTGAAGCTTTCTTT | CASGGGHTEAFF | NA | TRBJ1-1 | TRBV2 | once
TGTGCCAGCAGTTTATCCCGGGTACAAGAGACCCAGTACTTC | CASSLSRVQETQYF | NA | TRBJ2-5 | TRBV27 | many
TGTGCCAGCAGCTTAGGGGGGTCTAATGAAAAACTGTTTTTT | CASSLGGSNEKLFF | NA | TRBJ1-4 | TRBV7-2 | many
TGTGCCAGCAGCCGCTACCGACGGGGGGAAGGGGACACGCAGTATTTT | CASSRYRRGEGDTQYF | TRBD2 | TRBJ2-3 | TRBV14 | NA
TGCGCCAGCAGCTGGGGTTCCCCACCTGAAGCTTTCTTT | CASSWGSPPEAFF | NA | TRBJ1-1 | TRBV5-1 | many
TGCGCCAGCAGCCCCTCGGGACAGGTCCCCTACAGGCAGTACTTC | CASSPSGQVPYRQYF | TRBD1 | TRBJ2-7 | TRBV4-1 | NA
TGTGCCAGCAGCCAAGATGAAGGTGCCGGCTACAATGAGCAGTTCTTC | CASSQDEGAGYNEQFF | NA | TRBJ2-1 | TRBV4-2 | many
TGCGCCAGCAGCAGGACAGGGGATTATTCAGATACGCAGTATTTT | CASSRTGDYSDTQYF | TRBD1 | TRBJ2-3 | TRBV5-1 | few
TGTGCCAGCTCACCAGGAGCGGGAGCCACAGATACGCAGTATTTT | CASSPGAGATDTQYF | TRBD2 | TRBJ2-3 | TRBV18 | NA
TGTGCCAGCAGCACCAGGAATGGCTACACCTTC | CASSTRNGYTF | NA | TRBJ1-2 | TRBV7-2 | few
TGCAGTGCTAGAGATCCCAGGGACGAGACCCAGTACTTC | CSARDPRDETQYF | NA | TRBJ2-5 | TRBV20-1 | few
TGCGCCAGCAGCGCCGGGACAGGGGGTTCAGATACACAGTATTTT | CASSAGTGGSDTQYF | TRBD1 | TRBJ2-3 | TRBV5-1 | few
TGTGCCAGCAGAACGACAGGGGAGAACACTGAAGCTTTCTTT | CASRTTGENTEAFF | TRBD1 | TRBJ1-1 | TRBV6-1 | many
TGTGCCAGCAGCCCGTGGGGGAAAGAGACCCAGTACTTC | CASSPWGKETQYF | NA | TRBJ2-5 | TRBV28 | many
TGTGCCAGCAGCCGGAACACTGAAGCTTTCTTT | CASSRNTEAFF | NA | TRBJ1-1 | TRBV6-2/TRBV6-3 | many
TGTGCCAGCAGTGTGACAGACCTCTCGAAGCAGTACTTC | CASSVTDLSKQYF | NA | TRBJ2-7 | TRBV2 | NA
TGCAGTGCGACCCTCCAAGGGAGACGGACTGAAGCTTTCTTT | CSATLQGRRTEAFF | NA | TRBJ1-1 | TRBV20-1 | many
TGTGCCAGCAGCCTCCGGGACGGTTGGTTGAACACTGAAGCTTTCTTT | CASSLRDGWLNTEAFF | NA | TRBJ1-1 | TRBV13 | NA
TGTGCCAGCAGCTTAGTCTCGTCTAGCGGGAGTATCGGTGAGCAGTTCTTC | CASSLVSSSGSIGEQFF | TRBD2 | TRBJ2-1 | TRBV7-2 | many
TGTGCCAGCAGCTTATCGCTAGTTGCTAGCACAGATACGCAGTATTTT | CASSLSLVASTDTQYF | NA | TRBJ2-3 | TRBV7-2 | few
TGTGCCAGCAGTTACTCGGGACTAGCGGGAACAGATACGCAGTATTTT | CASSYSGLAGTDTQYF | TRBD2 | TRBJ2-3 | TRBV6-5 | NA
TGTGCCAGCAGCCCAAGCGGGGGGGCAGGTGGATACATTCAGTACTTC | CASSPSGGAGGYIQYF | TRBD2 | TRBJ2-4 | TRBV7-2 | many
TGTGCCATCAGTGCTGGGACTAGCTCCCGCAATGAGCAGTTCTTC | CAISAGTSSRNEQFF | TRBD2 | TRBJ2-1 | TRBV10-3 | many
TGCAGTGCTAGAGCGGGCGGGGAAAATAATTCACCCCTCCACTTT | CSARAGGENNSPLHF | NA | TRBJ1-6 | TRBV20-1 | NA